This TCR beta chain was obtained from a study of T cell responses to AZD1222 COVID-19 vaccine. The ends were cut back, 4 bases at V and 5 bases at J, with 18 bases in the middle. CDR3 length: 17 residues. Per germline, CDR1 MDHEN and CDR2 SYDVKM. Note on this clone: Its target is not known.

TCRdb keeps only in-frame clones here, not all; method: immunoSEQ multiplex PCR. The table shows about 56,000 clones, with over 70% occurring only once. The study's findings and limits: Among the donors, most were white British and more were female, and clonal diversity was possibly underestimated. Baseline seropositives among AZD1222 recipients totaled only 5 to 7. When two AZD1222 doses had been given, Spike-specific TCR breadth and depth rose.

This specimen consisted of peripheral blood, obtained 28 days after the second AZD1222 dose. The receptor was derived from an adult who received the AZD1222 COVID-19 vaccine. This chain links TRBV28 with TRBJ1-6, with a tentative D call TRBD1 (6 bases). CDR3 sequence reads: CASSSTGQRWNNSPLHF. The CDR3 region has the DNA TGTGCCAGCAGTTCCACCGGACAGCGGTGGAATAATTCACCCCTCCACTTT. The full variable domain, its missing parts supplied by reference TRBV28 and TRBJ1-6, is DVKVTQSSRYLVKRTGEKVFLECVQDMDHENMFWYRQDPGLGLRLIYFSYDVKMKEKGDIPEGYSVSREKKERFSLILESASTNQTSMYLCASSSTGQRWNNSPLHFGNGTRLTVT.